This entry lists 20 T cell receptor beta chains sequenced from one sample in a study of glioma-infiltrating T cells after dendritic cell vaccination. The time point here: after dendritic cell vaccination, including at tumor progression/relapse. Clones were sequenced by immunoSEQ multiplex PCR, and TCRdb holds only the in-frame ones, with some missing. The sample includes roughly 100,000 clones, over 80% of them seen just once. Sequenced here: blood, sampled after dendritic cell vaccination. These receptor sequences come from a human donor with glioblastoma.

The chain joins TRBV5-1 to TRBJ2-5; D is possibly TRBD2 (6 bases). Germline assignment: CDR1 SGHRS and CDR2 YFSETQ. With 7 bases removed from V and 1 base from J, the gap between germline ends came to 14 bases. CDR3 length: 14 amino acids. Here the CDR3 DNA reads TGCGCCAGCTATGGCGGGGACGCCCAAGAGACCCAGTACTTC. Its translation: CASYGGDAQETQYF.

J is TRBJ1-3 and V is TRBV19, with D perhaps matching TRBD1 (5 bases). CDR1 LNHDA and CDR2 SQIVND come from the germline V gene (reference sequence). Deletions cut 0 bases from V and 3 bases from J, with 12 bases between. There are 16 residues in the CDR3. As DNA, the CDR3 is TGTGCCAGTAGTATAGAAGACAGTCTCATTGGAAACACCATATATTTT. This encodes CASSIEDSLIGNTIYF.

The chain recombines TRBV5-1 with TRBJ1-1; 7 nucleotides match TRBD1. The J segment lost 3 bases and the V segment lost 2 bases, leaving 7 bases of the junction unmatched. The length of the CDR3 is 15 residues. The germline CDR1 and CDR2 sequences are SGHRS and YFSETQ. In DNA form, the CDR3 reads TGCGCCAGCAGCTTCTCACAGGGGATGGACACTGAAGCTTTCTTT. The encoded protein is CASSFSQGMDTEAFF.

The rearrangement links TRBV5-4 to TRBJ2-1; 9 positions agree with TRBD1. The trim removed 4 bases at V and 0 bases at J, leaving 5 bases unmatched. The CDR3 loop spans 16 amino acids. Germline V lookup: CDR1 SGHNT, CDR2 YYREEE (reference sequence). CDR3 nucleotide sequence: TGTGCCAGCAGCCGGACGGGACAGGGCTCCTACAATGAGCAGTTCTTC. This encodes CASSRTGQGSYNEQFF.

The genes are TRBV4-2 and TRBJ2-3, with 8 positions matching TRBD2. With V trimmed by 5 bases and J by 1 base, 14 bases remained unmatched. Per the germline V gene, CDR1 is LGHNA and CDR2 is YNFKEQ. There are 18 residues in the CDR3. The CDR3 loop reads CASSTRHGGGIGTDTQYF. In nucleotides, the CDR3 is TGTGCCAGCAGCACTCGGCATGGCGGGGGGATTGGCACAGATACGCAGTATTTT.

The V call is TRBV30, the J call TRBJ2-7, with D perhaps TRBD2 (5 bases). This CDR3 has 12 residues. Germline V CDR1 and CDR2: GTSNPN, SVGIG (reference sequence). V gave up 5 bases and J gave up 5 bases, with 13 bases separating them. The CDR3 bases are TGTGCCTGGGGAACCGGGAACCACGAGCAGTACTTC. It yields the protein CAWGTGNHEQYF.

The chain uses TRBV5-1 and TRBJ2-1, with 12 positions matching TRBD2. Germline values: CDR1 SGHRS, CDR2 YFSETQ. V was clipped by 0 bases and J by 12 bases; unmatched bases: 7. The CDR3 is made up of 15 amino acids. The CDR3 protein is CASSLVASGGAPQFF. CDR3 nucleotides: TGCGCCAGCAGCTTGGTGGCTAGCGGGGGGGCCCCGCAGTTCTTC.

The gene calls are TRBV5-1 and TRBJ1-1, with 8 bases aligning to TRBD1. The CDR3 is 15 residues long. The V gene's germline CDR1 is SGHRS and CDR2 YFSETQ. V lost 4 bases and J lost 4; bases outside the gene matches: 9. The CDR3 region is CASSPRQGRGTEAFF. DNA of the CDR3: TGCGCCAGCAGCCCTAGACAGGGGCGAGGCACTGAAGCTTTCTTT.

As DNA, the CDR3 is TGTGCCAGCAGCCAATGGACTAGCGGGGGGGCCTCTGAGCAGTTCTTC. Translated, it gives CASSQWTSGGASEQFF. The J gene is TRBJ2-1, the V gene TRBV4-2; 15 nucleotides line up with TRBD2. Germline V gene sequence: CDR1 LGHNA, CDR2 YNFKEQ. The junction had 5 bases not matched to a gene; V was cut back by 2 bases and J by 9 bases. The CDR3 totals 16 residues.

The chain combines TRBV9 with TRBJ2-7, with 11 positions matching TRBD1. Trimming took 0 bases from V and 4 from J; bases not matched to a gene: 3. Germline CDR1 reads SGDLS; CDR2 reads YYNGEE. The CDR3 spans 15 residues. CDR3 nucleotide sequence: TGTGCCAGCAGCGTAGGTCGGGACAGGGGGTACGAGCAGTACTTC. This encodes CASSVGRDRGYEQYF.

V usage is TRBV5-1 and J usage is TRBJ2-1, with 8 bases aligning to TRBD2. This CDR3 region has 16 residues. The J segment lost 10 bases and the V segment lost 0 bases, leaving 12 bases of the junction unmatched. Germline V lookup: CDR1 SGHRS, CDR2 YFSETQ. DNA for the CDR3: TGCGCCAGCAGCTTGGACGCACGGGGACTAGTTTTCGAGCAGTTCTTC. Its protein is CASSLDARGLVFEQFF.

This clone turned up a few times. The V and J genes are TRBV2 and TRBJ1-1, with a tentative D call TRBD1 (6 bases). Germline CDR1 SNHLY, CDR2 FYNNEI. V was clipped by 6 bases and J by 3 bases, with 11 bases between them. This CDR3 is built from 13 residues. The CDR3 DNA reads TGTGCCAGCAGCCAAGACAGGCACACTGAAGCTTTCTTT. Its protein product is CASSQDRHTEAFF.

The V and J genes are TRBV9 and TRBJ2-3; 7 bases agree with TRBD1. The CDR3 is 16 residues long. After removal of 3 bases from V and 1 base from J, the junction contained 8 bases not matched to a gene. CDR1 is SGDLS and CDR2 is YYNGEE in the germline V gene. CDR3 in DNA: TGTGCCAGCAGCGATAACAGGGGCCGTGGCACAGATACGCAGTATTTT. This translates into CASSDNRGRGTDTQYF.

The chain recombines TRBV5-4 with TRBJ2-2; no reliable D call. The V end was cut by 2 bases, the J end by 1 base, with 9 bases between. Germline V lookup: CDR1 SGHNT, CDR2 YYREEE (reference sequence). The length of the CDR3 is 15 residues. CDR3 sequence (DNA): TGTGCCAGCAGCTTTGGCGGAATGAACACCGGGGAGCTGTTTTTT. Its translation: CASSFGGMNTGELFF.

This clone was recorded once. This chain connects TRBV7-8 to TRBJ2-1, with 11 positions matching TRBD2. The CDR3 spans 15 residues. V lost 3 bases and J lost 6; bases outside the gene matches: 4. In germline, CDR1 is SGHVS, CDR2 FQNEAQ. The CDR3, as DNA: TGTGCCAGCAGCTTCCTAGCGGGGGGCCCCAATGAGCAGTTCTTC. Amino acid sequence: CASSFLAGGPNEQFF.

V and J are TRBV15 and TRBJ1-3, with 7 bases matching TRBD1. CDR3 size: 14 residues. With 5 bases clipped from V and 4 bases from J, the junction kept 5 bases outside the gene matches. Germline values: CDR1 LNHNV, CDR2 YYDKDF (reference sequence). CDR3 sequence reads: CATSYGTVGNTIYF. The DNA of the CDR3 is TGTGCCACCAGCTACGGGACAGTGGGAAACACCATATATTTT.

The rearrangement uses TRBV5-1 and TRBJ1-1; D is possibly TRBD1 (6 bases). The germline V gene has CDR1 SGHRS and CDR2 YFSETQ. V was cut by 7 bases and J by 2 bases, with 15 bases left in between. The CDR3 has 14 amino acids. The CDR3 loop is CASGPGDTNTEAFF. The CDR3 DNA sequence: TGCGCCAGCGGCCCTGGGGACACCAACACTGAAGCTTTCTTT.

This chain links TRBV2 with TRBJ1-6, with TRBD1 as a possible D gene (5 bases). V dropped 5 bases and J dropped 2 bases, with 10 bases sitting between them. This CDR3 spans 15 amino acids. In germline, CDR1 is SNHLY, CDR2 FYNNEI. The CDR3 DNA follows: TGTGCCAGCAGTCCTAACAGGCCCTATAATTCACCCCTCCACTTT. Translation gives CASSPNRPYNSPLHF. Based on the CDR3 plus reference TRBV2 and TRBJ1-6, the full variable domain is EPEVTQTPSHQVTQMGQEVILRCVPISNHLYFYWYRQILGQKVEFLVSFYNNEISEKSEIFDDQFSVERPDGSNFTLKIRSTKLEDSAMYFCASSPNRPYNSPLHFGNGTRLTVT.

The count of this clone is one. The V call is TRBV2, the J call TRBJ2-2; D possibly corresponds to TRBD1 (5 bases). The CDR3 is 15 amino acids. Trimming took off 5 bases at V and 4 bases at J, with 14 bases between the two ends. CDR1 is SNHLY, CDR2 FYNNEI, per germline. Here the CDR3 reads CASSRTPRGTGELFF. The DNA of the CDR3 is TGTGCCAGCAGTCGAACCCCTAGGGGCACCGGGGAGCTGTTTTTT. Variable domain in full (rest from reference TRBV2 and TRBJ2-2): EPEVTQTPSHQVTQMGQEVILRCVPISNHLYFYWYRQILGQKVEFLVSFYNNEISEKSEIFDDQFSVERPDGSNFTLKIRSTKLEDSAMYFCASSRTPRGTGELFFGEGSRLTVL.

The rearrangement links TRBV5-1 to TRBJ1-1; TRBD1 matches at 9 bases. There are 16 residues in the CDR3. Germline loops: CDR1 SGHRS, CDR2 YFSETQ. Trimming removed 1 base from V and 0 bases from J; junction bases left unmatched: 4. The CDR3 DNA reads as TGCGCCAGCAGCTTGACAGGGGGCGCGGTGAACACTGAAGCTTTCTTT. It codes for CASSLTGGAVNTEAFF.